These 29 T cell receptor beta chains came from one sample sequenced in a study of T cell responses to AZD1222 COVID-19 vaccine. Sequencing was performed with immunoSEQ multiplex PCR; in TCRdb, only in-frame clones are kept and a portion is missing. The data contain tens of thousands of clones, 86% of them singletons. The sequencing used peripheral blood, collected 28 days after the second AZD1222 dose. The receptors come from an adult who received the AZD1222 COVID-19 vaccine.

The genes are TRBV4-3 and TRBJ2-7, with TRBD2 matching 8 bases. Looked up from germline, CDR1 is LGHNA and CDR2 is YSLEER. This CDR3 has 16 amino acids. Unmatched junction bases numbered 12, after V lost 4 bases and J lost 4 bases. The CDR3 loop reads CASSPMERGPLYEQYF. As DNA, the CDR3 is TGCGCCAGCAGCCCGATGGAGCGGGGGCCCTTGTACGAGCAGTACTTC.

This sequence joins TRBV14 and TRBJ2-7; tentative D call: TRBD2 (5 bases). Germline lookup yields CDR1 SGHDN and CDR2 FVKESK. This CDR3 contains 16 residues. With 4 bases removed from V and 4 bases from J, the gap between germline ends came to 20 bases. The CDR3 reads CASSLDPYVRGYEQYF. CDR3 in DNA: TGTGCCAGCAGCCTAGACCCTTACGTCCGGGGTTACGAGCAGTACTTC.

CDR3 DNA sequence: TGTGCCAGCTCACCAGAGGGTCGTAAACTCTCTGGGGCCAACGTCCTGACTTTC. It yields the protein CASSPEGRKLSGANVLTF. J is TRBJ2-6 and V is TRBV18; maybe TRBD2 (5 bases). Trimming pared 2 bases from V and 0 bases from J, leaving 14 bases between. Germline V gene lookup returns CDR1 KGHSH and CDR2 LQKENI. The CDR3 spans 18 residues. Variable domain in full (rest from reference TRBV18 and TRBJ2-6): NAGVMQNPRHLVRRRGQEARLRCSPMKGHSHVYWYRQLPEEGLKFMVYLQKENIIDESGMPKERFSAEFPKEGPSILRIQQVVRGDSAAYFCASSPEGRKLSGANVLTFGAGSRLTVL.

V is TRBV6-2 or TRBV6-3 and J is TRBJ1-2; no clear D. Per the germline V gene, CDR1 is MNHEY and CDR2 is SVGEGT. V was clipped by 0 bases and J by 4 bases, with 12 bases between them. The CDR3 consists of 15 residues. CDR3 bases: TGTGCCAGCAGTTACTCGTGGGTATCATCCTATGGCTACACCTTC. Translated, it gives CASSYSWVSSYGYTF.

The J gene is TRBJ2-2, the V gene TRBV19; perhaps D is TRBD1 or TRBD2 (6 bases each). Germline V gives CDR1 LNHDA, CDR2 SQIVND (reference sequence). V was pared by 2 bases and J by 6 bases, with 19 bases between. This CDR3 region has 17 residues. CDR3 residues: CASSISPAERGAGELFF. The DNA of the CDR3 is TGTGCCAGTAGTATAAGCCCCGCAGAGAGGGGGGCCGGGGAGCTGTTTTTT.

The gene calls are TRBV7-2 and TRBJ2-7; TRBD2 matches at 7 bases. Germline loops: CDR1 SGHTA, CDR2 FQGNSA. The CDR3 contains 14 residues. V shed 3 bases and J 4 bases; nucleotides not matched to a gene: 6. CDR3 in amino acids: CASSFIGGSYEQYF. The CDR3 bases are TGTGCCAGCAGCTTTATCGGGGGGTCTTACGAGCAGTACTTC.

The chain uses TRBV9 and TRBJ2-5; 9 bases align to TRBD2. Trimming removed 0 bases from V and 2 bases from J; junction bases left unmatched: 5. Germline-derived CDR1 and CDR2 are SGDLS and YYNGEE. This CDR3 is built from 16 residues. The CDR3 DNA sequence: TGTGCCAGCAGCGTAGCGGATAGCGGGGGACAAGAGACCCAGTACTTC. Translated: CASSVADSGGQETQYF.

The chain couples TRBV9 to TRBJ2-1; 10 bases align to TRBD2. The germline V gene has CDR1 SGDLS and CDR2 YYNGEE. V lost 4 bases to trimming and J lost 10 bases; unmatched junction nucleotides: 14. The CDR3 contains 16 residues. The DNA for the CDR3 is TGTGCCAGCAGCCCCCGAGGGATAGCGGGAGGCCTGGAGCAGTTCTTC. Translated: CASSPRGIAGGLEQFF.

The chain is built from TRBV6-2 or TRBV6-3 and TRBJ1-5; D call uncertain. Germline assignment: CDR1 MNHEY and CDR2 SVGEGT. The V end lost 6 bases, the J end lost 0 bases, and 12 bases lay between the germline ends. The CDR3 has 15 residues. CDR3 amino acids: CASSHGGISNQPQHF. DNA of the CDR3: TGTGCCAGCAGCCATGGAGGGATTAGCAATCAGCCCCAGCATTTT.

The rearrangement uses TRBV25-1 and TRBJ1-3; D is undetermined. From germline, CDR1 is MGHDK and CDR2 SYGVNS. The CDR3 extends over 11 amino acids. V lost 11 bases and J lost 0, with 5 bases in between. CDR3 residues: CAAASGNTIYF. The CDR3 bases are TGTGCCGCCGCCTCTGGAAACACCATATATTTT.

V usage is TRBV18 and J usage is TRBJ2-7; D is uncertain. CDR3 length equals 13 residues. Germline V lookup: CDR1 KGHSH, CDR2 LQKENI. Trimming pared 6 bases from V and 2 bases from J, leaving 11 bases between. Written as DNA, the CDR3 is TGTGCCAGCTCGCCGATGGCAACCTACGAGCAGTACTTC. It codes for CASSPMATYEQYF. Drawing the rest from reference TRBV18 and TRBJ2-7, the complete variable domain is NAGVMQNPRHLVRRRGQEARLRCSPMKGHSHVYWYRQLPEEGLKFMVYLQKENIIDESGMPKERFSAEFPKEGPSILRIQQVVRGDSAAYFCASSPMATYEQYFGPGTRLTVT.

This CDR3 reads CAWSPRVRYGYTF. CDR3 in DNA: TGTGCCTGGAGTCCCAGGGTCCGCTATGGCTACACCTTC. J is TRBJ1-2 and V is TRBV30; tentatively, D is TRBD1 (5 bases). V dropped 2 bases and J dropped 4 bases, with 11 bases sitting between them. The germline V gene encodes CDR1 GTSNPN and CDR2 SVGIG (reference sequence). The CDR3 has 13 residues. The variable domain in full, with the rest retrieved from reference TRBV30 and TRBJ1-2, is SQTIHQWPATLVQPVGSPLSLECTVEGTSNPNLYWYRQAAGRGLQLLFYSVGIGQISSEVPQNLSASRPQDRQFILSSKKLLLSDSGFYLCAWSPRVRYGYTFGSGTRLTVV.

The V call is TRBV5-1, the J call TRBJ2-7; 9 nucleotides align to TRBD1. V was clipped by 3 bases and J by 2 bases; unmatched bases: 9. Germline V gene lookup returns CDR1 SGHRS and CDR2 YFSETQ. The CDR3 contains 16 residues. In DNA, the CDR3 is TGCGCCAGCAGCTCCCTTACAGGGGGCGCGGCCTACGAGCAGTACTTC. Amino acids: CASSSLTGGAAYEQYF.

The chain links TRBV28 to TRBJ1-2, with D perhaps TRBD1 (6 bases). V was trimmed by 4 bases and J by 10 bases, leaving 13 bases between them. The CDR3 covers 12 residues. Germline lookup yields CDR1 MDHEN and CDR2 SYDVKM. CDR3 loop: CASSSDSGDYTF. The CDR3 coding sequence is TGTGCCAGCAGTTCGGACTCAGGGGACTACACCTTC.

CDR3 in DNA: TGTGCCAGCAGCTTGGGGGGTCGGGAGACCCAGTACTTC. Its translation is CASSLGGRETQYF. V and J are TRBV11-2 and TRBJ2-5; perhaps TRBD2 as D (6 bases). The CDR3 is 13 residues long. Trimming left V 3 bases short and J 5 bases short, with 10 bases between. Germline V gene lookup returns CDR1 SGHAT and CDR2 FQNNGV.

This sequence joins TRBV2 and TRBJ1-5, with TRBD1 matching over 8 bases. Per germline, CDR1 SNHLY and CDR2 FYNNEI. Losses at the gene ends were 5 bases for V and 2 bases for J; bases not matched to a gene: 14. This CDR3 has 18 amino acids. CDR3 sequence reads: CASSYGTGLKLGNQPQHF. As DNA, the CDR3 is TGTGCCAGCAGTTACGGGACAGGATTGAAGTTAGGCAATCAGCCCCAGCATTTT.

The J gene is TRBJ2-6, the V gene TRBV28; D is unclear. In germline, CDR1 is MDHEN, CDR2 SYDVKM. The CDR3 runs 14 residues. V was pared by 4 bases and J by 4 bases, with 8 bases between. The DNA of the CDR3 is TGTGCCAGCAGTTCCGCGGCGGGGGCCAACGTCCTGACTTTC. Translated, it gives CASSSAAGANVLTF.

The chain links TRBV6-2 or TRBV6-3 to TRBJ2-4; tentative D call: TRBD2 (6 bases). This CDR3 is built from 17 residues. V lost 2 bases to trimming and J lost 1 base, with 15 bases between them. CDR1 is MNHEY and CDR2 is SVGEGT in the germline V gene. The CDR3 region has the DNA TGTGCCAGCAGTTACCGTACTAGCCCGGGCGCCAAAAACATTCAGTACTTC. It yields the protein CASSYRTSPGAKNIQYF.

The V gene is TRBV4-1, the J gene TRBJ2-1; 10 bases align to TRBD2. This CDR3 has 18 residues. Germline loops: CDR1 MGHRA, CDR2 YSYEKL. The V and J ends lost 1 base and 3 bases, in that order; junction bases with no gene match: 9. The CDR3 bases are TGCGCCAGCAGCCAAGCCCCGGTGGTAGCGGGGGGCTACAATGAGCAGTTCTTC. This translates into CASSQAPVVAGGYNEQFF.

This chain joins TRBV11-3 and TRBJ1-4, with unresolved D. Germline V gene data show CDR1 as SGHNT and CDR2 as YENEEA. The CDR3 runs 14 residues. V dropped 4 bases and J dropped 5 bases, with 11 bases sitting between them. CDR3 protein: CASSWDRGNEKLFF. In DNA, the CDR3 is TGTGCCAGCAGCTGGGATAGAGGGAATGAAAAACTGTTTTTT.

The chain combines TRBV6-5 with TRBJ2-7; 11 bases map to TRBD1. Germline CDR1 and CDR2: MNHEY and SVGAGI. This CDR3 is 15 amino acids long. Trimming at V came to 6 bases and at J to 3 bases, leaving 7 bases not matched to a gene. CDR3 region: CASSRTGGIGYEQYF. CDR3 sequence (DNA): TGTGCCAGCAGCCGGACAGGGGGCATTGGCTACGAGCAGTACTTC.

This clone has a single count. The J gene is TRBJ1-2, the V gene TRBV5-4; D possibly corresponds to TRBD1 (6 bases). The CDR3 totals 13 residues. The V end lost 6 bases, the J end lost 7 bases, and 16 bases lay between the germline ends. Germline CDR1 is SGHNT and CDR2 is YYREEE (reference sequence). Here the CDR3 DNA reads TGTGCCAGCACCCCCAGGGGATCCTCTGGCTACACCTTC. Translation: CASTPRGSSGYTF.

The chain has TRBV5-1 and TRBJ2-1; 7 nucleotides match TRBD2. The V gene's germline CDR1 is SGHRS and CDR2 YFSETQ. V lost 0 bases to trimming and J lost 4 bases; unmatched junction nucleotides: 4. The CDR3 has 15 residues. The CDR3 loop is CASSLERGNYNEQFF. The CDR3 DNA sequence: TGCGCCAGCAGCTTGGAGCGGGGAAATTACAATGAGCAGTTCTTC. Full variable domain (remainder filled in from reference TRBV5-1 and TRBJ2-1): KAGVTQTPRYLIKTRGQQVTLSCSPISGHRSVSWYQQTPGQGLQFLFEYFSETQRNKGNFPGRFSGRQFSNSRSEMNVSTLELGDSALYLCASSLERGNYNEQFFGPGTRLTVL.

The CDR3 protein is CATSRGGETQYF. The DNA of the CDR3 is TGTGCCACCAGCCGGGGGGGGGAGACCCAGTACTTC. The chain couples TRBV24-1 to TRBJ2-5, with 8 positions matching TRBD2. V lost 7 bases, J lost 5 bases, and 2 bases stayed unmatched. Germline-derived CDR1 and CDR2 are KGHDR and SFDVKD. The CDR3 contains 12 residues.

The rearrangement joins TRBV3-1 (or the pseudogene TRBV3-2) to TRBJ2-1; 14 bases are shared with TRBD2. The CDR3 is made up of 18 amino acids. V trimming: 0 bases; J trimming: 9 bases; junction bases outside the gene matches: 10. CDR1 and CDR2 from the germline V gene are LGHDT and YNNKEL (reference sequence). As DNA, the CDR3 is TGTGCCAGCAGCCAAGATCGGAGACTAGCGGGAGGGCCCAGTGAGCAGTTCTTC. The encoded protein is CASSQDRRLAGGPSEQFF.

The chain has TRBV3-1 (or the pseudogene TRBV3-2) and TRBJ1-1, with D maybe TRBD1 (5 bases). The germline V and J ends were trimmed by 7 bases and 0 bases, with 15 bases remaining between them. The CDR3 runs 15 residues. Germline V gene data show CDR1 as LGHDT and CDR2 as YNNKEL (reference sequence). The CDR3, as DNA: TGTGCCAGCACCCCCCAGGGTACCATGAACACTGAAGCTTTCTTT. As protein: CASTPQGTMNTEAFF.

This clone appeared once. This chain connects TRBV4-3 to TRBJ1-2; TRBD1 is a possible D gene (6 bases). The CDR3 covers 19 residues. V lost 2 bases, J lost 2 bases, and 24 bases lay in between. From germline, CDR1 is LGHNA and CDR2 YSLEER. The CDR3 bases are TGCGCCAGCAGCCAAAGCGAAGGGGGGGCGTGGAGAGCGAACTATGGCTACACCTTC. Protein product: CASSQSEGGAWRANYGYTF.

This clone showed up just once. This sequence joins TRBV28 and TRBJ2-7; tentative D call: TRBD2 (6 bases). V lost 3 bases and J 4 bases, leaving 13 bases between the germline ends. Germline V gives CDR1 MDHEN, CDR2 SYDVKM. The CDR3 covers 14 residues. The DNA for the CDR3 is TGTGCCAGCAGTTTGCGGGGTCAGTTTTACGAGCAGTACTTC. It translates to CASSLRGQFYEQYF.

The genes are TRBV30 and TRBJ2-5; TRBD2 aligns across 8 bases. This CDR3 contains 13 residues. Unmatched junction bases numbered 8, after V lost 6 bases and J lost 5 bases. Germline assignment: CDR1 GTSNPN and CDR2 SVGIG (reference sequence). The chain's CDR3 is CACPAGGAETQYF. The DNA of the CDR3 is TGTGCCTGTCCCGCGGGGGGCGCTGAGACCCAGTACTTC.